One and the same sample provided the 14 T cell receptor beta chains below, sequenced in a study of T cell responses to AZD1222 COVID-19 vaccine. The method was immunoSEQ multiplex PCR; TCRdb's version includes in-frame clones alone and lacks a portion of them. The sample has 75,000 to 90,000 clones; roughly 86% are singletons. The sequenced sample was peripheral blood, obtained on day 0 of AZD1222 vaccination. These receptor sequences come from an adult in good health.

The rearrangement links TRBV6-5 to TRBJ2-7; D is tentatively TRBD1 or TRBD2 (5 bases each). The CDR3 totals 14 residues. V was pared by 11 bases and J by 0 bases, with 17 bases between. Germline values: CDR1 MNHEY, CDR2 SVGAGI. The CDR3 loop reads CACTQGDSSYEQYF. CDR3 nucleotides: TGTGCCTGCACCCAGGGAGATAGCTCCTACGAGCAGTACTTC.

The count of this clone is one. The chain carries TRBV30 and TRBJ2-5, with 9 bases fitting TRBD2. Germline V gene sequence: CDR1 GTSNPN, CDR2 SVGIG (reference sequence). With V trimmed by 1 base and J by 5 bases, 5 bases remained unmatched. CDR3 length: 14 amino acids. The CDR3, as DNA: TGTGCCTGGAGTGGGATAGCGGGAGTTGAGACCCAGTACTTC. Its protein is CAWSGIAGVETQYF.

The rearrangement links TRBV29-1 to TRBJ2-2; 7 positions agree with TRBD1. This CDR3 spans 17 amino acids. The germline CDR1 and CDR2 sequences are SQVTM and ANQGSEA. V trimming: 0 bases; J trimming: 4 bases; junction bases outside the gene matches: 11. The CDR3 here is CSVEDHQGQKFTGELFF. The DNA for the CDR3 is TGCAGCGTTGAAGATCACCAGGGACAGAAATTCACCGGGGAGCTGTTTTTT.

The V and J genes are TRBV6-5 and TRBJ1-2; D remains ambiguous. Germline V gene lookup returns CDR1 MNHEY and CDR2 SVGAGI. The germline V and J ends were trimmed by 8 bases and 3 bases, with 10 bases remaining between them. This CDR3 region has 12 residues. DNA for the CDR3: TGTGCCAGCGGGAACAAGGACTATGGCTACACCTTC. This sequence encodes CASGNKDYGYTF.

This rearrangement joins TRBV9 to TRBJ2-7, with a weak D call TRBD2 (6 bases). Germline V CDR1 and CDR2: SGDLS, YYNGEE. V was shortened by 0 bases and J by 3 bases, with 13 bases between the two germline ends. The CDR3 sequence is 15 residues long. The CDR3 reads CASSVEEGNDYEQYF. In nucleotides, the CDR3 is TGTGCCAGCAGCGTAGAGGAGGGAAACGACTACGAGCAGTACTTC.

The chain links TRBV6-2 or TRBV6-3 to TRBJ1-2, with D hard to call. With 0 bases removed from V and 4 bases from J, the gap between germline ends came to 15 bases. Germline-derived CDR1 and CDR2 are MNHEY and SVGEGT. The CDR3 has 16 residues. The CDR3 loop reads CASSYSNLPNGYGYTF. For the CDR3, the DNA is TGTGCCAGCAGTTACTCGAACCTCCCCAACGGCTATGGCTACACCTTC.

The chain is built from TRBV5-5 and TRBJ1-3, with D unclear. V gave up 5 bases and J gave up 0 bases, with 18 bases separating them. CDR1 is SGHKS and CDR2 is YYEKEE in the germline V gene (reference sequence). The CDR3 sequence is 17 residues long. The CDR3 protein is CASSLRPDGVSGNTIYF. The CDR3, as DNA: TGTGCCAGCAGTTTGAGACCCGACGGTGTCTCTGGAAACACCATATATTTT.

CDR3 in DNA: TGTGCCAGCAGCCCCCGGTGGCAGGGGATAGCTGGAAACACCATATATTTT. This translates into CASSPRWQGIAGNTIYF. The chain couples TRBV11-2 to TRBJ1-3; D may be TRBD1 (6 bases). The ends were cut back, 5 bases at V and 2 bases at J, with 19 bases in the middle. The CDR3 is 17 amino acids. CDR1 and CDR2 (germline): SGHAT, FQNNGV.

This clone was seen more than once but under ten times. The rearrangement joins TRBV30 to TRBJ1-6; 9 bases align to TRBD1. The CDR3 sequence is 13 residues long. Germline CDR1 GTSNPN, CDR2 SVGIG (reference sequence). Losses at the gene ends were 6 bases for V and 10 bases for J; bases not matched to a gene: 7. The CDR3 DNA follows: TGTGCCTGCATGGGACAGGGAAACTCACCCCTCCACTTT. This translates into CACMGQGNSPLHF.

CDR3 protein: CASSSRYKKTQYF. The CDR3 nucleotides read TGTGCCAGCAGCTCAAGATACAAGAAAACCCAGTACTTC. The chain couples TRBV7-8 to TRBJ2-5; D gene uncertain. Trimming pared 4 bases from V and 8 bases from J, leaving 14 bases between. Germline CDR1 reads SGHVS; CDR2 reads FQNEAQ. CDR3 size: 13 residues. Variable domain in full (rest from reference TRBV7-8 and TRBJ2-5): GAGVSQSPRYKVAKRGQDVALRCDPISGHVSLFWYQQALGQGPEFLTYFQNEAQLDKSGLPSDRFFAERPEGSVSTLKIQRTQQEDSAVYLCASSSRYKKTQYFGPGTRLLVL.

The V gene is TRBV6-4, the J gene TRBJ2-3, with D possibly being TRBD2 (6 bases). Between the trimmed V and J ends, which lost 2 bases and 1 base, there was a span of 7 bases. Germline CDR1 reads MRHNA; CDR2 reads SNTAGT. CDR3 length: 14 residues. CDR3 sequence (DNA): TGTGCCAGCAGTGACGTAGCGGGCACAGATACGCAGTATTTT. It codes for CASSDVAGTDTQYF.

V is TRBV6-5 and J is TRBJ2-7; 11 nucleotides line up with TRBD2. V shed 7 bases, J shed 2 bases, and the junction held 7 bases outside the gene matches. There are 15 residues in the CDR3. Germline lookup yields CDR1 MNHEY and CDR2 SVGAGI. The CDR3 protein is CASTKSSGGAYEQYF. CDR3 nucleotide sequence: TGTGCCAGCACCAAAAGTAGCGGGGGGGCCTACGAGCAGTACTTC.

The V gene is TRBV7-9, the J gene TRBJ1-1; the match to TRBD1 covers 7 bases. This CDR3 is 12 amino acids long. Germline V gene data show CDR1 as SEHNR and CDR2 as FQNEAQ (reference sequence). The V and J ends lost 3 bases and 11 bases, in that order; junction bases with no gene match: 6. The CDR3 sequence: CASSFSQGGAFF. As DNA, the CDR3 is TGTGCCAGCAGCTTCTCGCAGGGGGGTGCTTTCTTT.

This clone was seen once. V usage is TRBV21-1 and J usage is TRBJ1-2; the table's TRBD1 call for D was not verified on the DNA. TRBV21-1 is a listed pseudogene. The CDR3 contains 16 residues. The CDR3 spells CASSNIRTGVNYGYTF. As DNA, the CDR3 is TGTGCCAGCAGCAACATTAGGACAGGCGTAAACTATGGCTACACCTTC.